The 24 T cell receptor beta chains listed next were all sequenced from one sample in a study of radiotherapy plus CTLA-4 blockade in lung cancer. Produced via immunoSEQ multiplex PCR; TCRdb's table is partial and in-frame only. The sample includes around 82,000 clones, under 90% seen only once; the top ten take approximately 0.79%. Sample: peripheral blood, taken from a patient treated with radiotherapy plus ipilimumab. These receptors originate from a human donor with non-small cell lung cancer who had stable disease on radiotherapy plus ipilimumab.

The CDR3 loop reads CASSQQGYEQYF. In nucleotides, the CDR3 is TGTGCCAGCAGCCAACAGGGGTACGAGCAGTACTTC. The V call is TRBV28, the J call TRBJ2-7, with 7 positions matching TRBD1. The CDR3 has 12 residues. CDR1 is MDHEN and CDR2 is SYDVKM in the germline V gene. J was trimmed by 4 bases and V by 6 bases; bases with no gene match: 3.

J is TRBJ2-1 and V is TRBV7-9; 7 bases are a match to TRBD2. The CDR3 sequence is 16 residues long. Germline V gene sequence: CDR1 SEHNR, CDR2 FQNEAQ (reference sequence). Trimming at V came to 3 bases and at J to 3 bases, leaving 8 bases not matched to a gene. In DNA, the CDR3 is TGTGCCAGCAGCTTGGGTACAGCGGGGAGCTACAATGAGCAGTTCTTC. Translated: CASSLGTAGSYNEQFF.

The CDR3 bases are TGTGCCAGCAGCGCGGACAGGGTTTATGGCTACACCTTC. Protein product: CASSADRVYGYTF. The rearrangement joins TRBV5-6 to TRBJ1-2; 8 positions agree with TRBD1. The germline V gene has CDR1 SGHDT and CDR2 YYEEEE. V dropped 4 bases and J dropped 5; count of bases not matched to a gene: 4. The CDR3 runs to 13 residues.

The V call is TRBV2, the J call TRBJ1-5; 8 bases are a match to TRBD1. With V trimmed by 6 bases and J by 2 bases, 3 bases remained unmatched. The CDR3 runs to 14 residues. Germline V gives CDR1 SNHLY, CDR2 FYNNEI. CDR3 bases: TGTGCCAGCAGGGAGGACAGGGGCAATCAGCCCCAGCATTTT. Its translation is CASREDRGNQPQHF.

This chain joins TRBV6-1 and TRBJ1-2, with 9 positions matching TRBD1. With 5 bases clipped from V and 7 bases from J, the junction kept 5 bases outside the gene matches. In germline, CDR1 is MNHNS, CDR2 SASEGT. The CDR3 spans 13 residues. The CDR3 bases are TGTGCCAGCAGTAGGACAGGGGAAGGTGGCTACACCTTC. It codes for CASSRTGEGGYTF.

This rearrangement joins TRBV5-4 to TRBJ1-4; the D is unclear. Trimming left V 1 base short and J 5 bases short, with 9 bases between. Looked up from germline, CDR1 is SGHNT and CDR2 is YYREEE (reference sequence). CDR3 length: 14 amino acids. The CDR3, as DNA: TGTGCCAGCAGCTTGAGCTCGGGAAATGAAAAACTGTTTTTT. Its translation is CASSLSSGNEKLFF.

The chain couples TRBV6-5 to TRBJ1-2, with D unresolved. The germline V and J ends were trimmed by 4 bases and 0 bases, with 9 bases remaining between them. Germline lookup yields CDR1 MNHEY and CDR2 SVGAGI. The CDR3 consists of 14 residues. The chain's CDR3 is CASSLSPANYGYTF. DNA for the CDR3: TGTGCCAGCAGTTTATCACCAGCTAACTATGGCTACACCTTC.

V and J are TRBV18 and TRBJ2-1; TRBD2 agrees at 7 bases. There are 17 residues in the CDR3. From germline, CDR1 is KGHSH and CDR2 LQKENI. The V gene end was trimmed by 0 bases and the J gene end by 1 base; junction bases not matched to a gene: 6. The CDR3 bases are TGTGCCAGCTCACCACCCGTTGCGGGGGTGTCCTACAATGAGCAGTTCTTC. Translated: CASSPPVAGVSYNEQFF.

This clone occurred a few times. The genes are TRBV19 and TRBJ2-7; TRBD1 aligns across 7 bases. With 6 bases clipped from V and 3 bases from J, the junction kept 8 bases outside the gene matches. Per the germline V gene, CDR1 is LNHDA and CDR2 is SQIVND (reference sequence). The CDR3 has 14 residues. The CDR3 spells CASSRDRSIYEQYF. CDR3 coding DNA: TGTGCCAGTAGCCGGGACAGAAGTATCTACGAGCAGTACTTC. The variable domain in full, completed from reference TRBV19 and TRBJ2-7, reads DGGITQSPKYLFRKEGQNVTLSCEQNLNHDAMYWYRQDPGQGLRLIYYSQIVNDFQKGDIAEGYSVSREKKESFPLTVTSAQKNPTAFYLCASSRDRSIYEQYFGPGTRLTVT.

Only a few counts were recorded for this clone. The V gene is TRBV10-2, the J gene TRBJ2-7; 9 bases are a match to TRBD2. The ends lost 7 bases at V and 0 bases at J; junction bases unmatched: 7. Germline values: CDR1 WSHSY, CDR2 SAAADI. This CDR3 contains 15 residues. DNA of the CDR3: TGCGCCAGCAACCCAACTAGCGGGCTCTCCTACGAGCAGTACTTC. This codes for CASNPTSGLSYEQYF.

The chain recombines TRBV27 with TRBJ2-5; 10 bases are a match to TRBD2. The CDR3 has 16 residues. The junction had 10 bases not matched to a gene; V was cut back by 6 bases and J by 3 bases. Germline V CDR1 and CDR2: MNHEY, SMNVEV (reference sequence). The CDR3 loop reads CASSSYRLAGEETQYF. CDR3 nucleotides: TGTGCCAGCAGCTCTTATCGGCTAGCGGGAGAAGAGACCCAGTACTTC.

The CDR3 DNA reads as TGTGCCAGCAGCCTTCGGACAGGGGAGGGCACAGATACGCAGTATTTT. Encoded protein: CASSLRTGEGTDTQYF. The chain joins TRBV9 to TRBJ2-3; 9 bases line up with TRBD1. CDR1 SGDLS and CDR2 YYNGEE come from the germline V gene. Trimming cost V 4 bases and J 1 base; bases outside gene matches: 7. The CDR3 is made up of 16 amino acids.

This clone was seen only a few times. The chain carries TRBV5-1 and TRBJ1-4; 7 nucleotides line up with TRBD1. The CDR3 length is 16 residues. Germline lookup yields CDR1 SGHRS and CDR2 YFSETQ. Trimming cost V 5 bases and J 3 bases; bases outside gene matches: 10. CDR3 coding DNA: TGCGCCAGCAGTTTTACAGGGGCAGGGGCTAATGAAAAACTGTTTTTT. This translates into CASSFTGAGANEKLFF.

This chain joins TRBV4-1 and TRBJ1-2; TRBD1 aligns across 11 bases. The germline CDR1 and CDR2 sequences are MGHRA and YSYEKL. V lost 4 bases to trimming and J lost 0 bases; unmatched junction nucleotides: 7. The CDR3 has 17 residues. The CDR3 nucleotides read TGCGCCAGCAGCCTTCCGGGACAGGGGGTCCCTAACTATGGCTACACCTTC. Its translation: CASSLPGQGVPNYGYTF.

The V and J genes are TRBV2 and TRBJ1-2; maybe TRBD1 (5 bases). The CDR3 runs to 12 residues. CDR1 and CDR2 (germline): SNHLY, FYNNEI. Trimming removed 5 bases from V and 4 bases from J, with 8 bases in between. Here the CDR3 DNA reads TGTGCCAGCAGTAGGGACGGCTATGGCTACACCTTC. Protein: CASSRDGYGYTF.

The chain has TRBV2 and TRBJ2-1, with D possibly called TRBD1 or TRBD2 (6 bases each). In germline, CDR1 is SNHLY, CDR2 FYNNEI. The CDR3 consists of 15 residues. V lost 3 bases to trimming and J lost 3 bases, with 12 bases between them. The CDR3, as DNA: TGTGCCAGCAGTGATCGGGGGCTTAGCTACAATGAGCAGTTCTTC. Its translation is CASSDRGLSYNEQFF.

The genes are TRBV12-5 and TRBJ2-2; a possible D gene is TRBD1 (6 bases). Germline V lookup: CDR1 LGHNT, CDR2 FRNRAP. With 2 bases removed from V and 4 bases from J, the gap between germline ends came to 14 bases. This CDR3 comprises 16 residues. CDR3 amino acids: CASGLIPDRFTGELFF. DNA of the CDR3: TGTGCTAGTGGTTTGATCCCCGACAGGTTCACCGGGGAGCTGTTTTTT. The complete variable domain, with remaining parts taken from reference TRBV12-5 and TRBJ2-2, reads DARVTQTPRHKVTEMGQEVTMRCQPILGHNTVFWYRQTMMQGLELLAYFRNRAPLDDSGMPKDRFSAEMPDATLATLKIQPSEPRDSAVYFCASGLIPDRFTGELFFGEGSRLTVL.

V and J are TRBV23-1 and TRBJ2-7; unclear D gene. TRBV23-1 is annotated as an ORF whose role is uncertain. Trimming removed 8 bases from V and 5 bases from J, with 16 bases in between. The CDR3 contains 13 residues. The CDR3 bases are TGCGCCAGCCAAGGGATCCCGGCAAACGAGCAGTACTTC. Translated: CASQGIPANEQYF.

The sample holds one count of this clone. The chain recombines TRBV11-3 with TRBJ2-1; D is possibly TRBD1 (8 bases). The CDR3 covers 15 residues. Germline lookup yields CDR1 SGHNT and CDR2 YENEEA. The ends were cut back, 1 base at V and 6 bases at J, with 13 bases in the middle. This CDR3 is CASSLGTGRVNEQFF. DNA of the CDR3: TGTGCCAGCAGCTTAGGGACAGGGAGGGTCAATGAGCAGTTCTTC.

The rearrangement links TRBV18 to TRBJ2-5; the D call may be TRBD1 or TRBD2 (6 bases each). The CDR3 covers 15 residues. From germline, CDR1 is KGHSH and CDR2 LQKENI. Between the trimmed V and J ends, which lost 6 bases and 4 bases, there was a span of 18 bases. The CDR3 nucleotides are TGTGCCAGCTCCCCCCGGACGGGGGCGGCAGAGACCCAGTACTTC. Translating gives CASSPRTGAAETQYF.

The chain uses TRBV6-5 and TRBJ1-1; possibly TRBD1 for D (5 bases). Germline V gene lookup returns CDR1 MNHEY and CDR2 SVGAGI. CDR3 length: 14 residues. V lost 0 bases, J lost 4 bases, and 9 bases lay in between. This CDR3 is CASSYSERGTEAFF. DNA of the CDR3: TGTGCCAGCAGTTACTCGGAAAGGGGCACTGAAGCTTTCTTT.

The CDR3 protein is CASTYPGQGAEAFF. In DNA, the CDR3 is TGTGCCAGCACCTACCCCGGACAGGGCGCTGAAGCTTTCTTT. The chain carries TRBV28 and TRBJ1-1, with 8 bases fitting TRBD1. Germline assignment: CDR1 MDHEN and CDR2 SYDVKM. The CDR3 extends over 14 amino acids. V was pared by 7 bases and J by 6 bases, with 10 bases of the junction left unmatched.

The chain carries TRBV28 and TRBJ2-1, with D perhaps TRBD2 (7 bases). The V end was cut by 5 bases, the J end by 0 bases, with 29 bases between. From germline, CDR1 is MDHEN and CDR2 SYDVKM. The CDR3 is made up of 21 amino acids. The CDR3: CASSTRDTRDYLVSSYNEQFF. The CDR3 coding sequence is TGTGCCAGCAGTACCCGGGACACCAGGGACTATTTGGTCAGCTCCTACAATGAGCAGTTCTTC.

J is TRBJ2-6 and V is TRBV4-1; no definite D call. Germline V CDR1 and CDR2: MGHRA, YSYEKL. The CDR3 has 16 amino acids. V was clipped by 0 bases and J by 0 bases, with 6 bases between them. The CDR3 DNA is TGCGCCAGCAGCCAAGATCCAAACTCTGGGGCCAACGTCCTGACTTTC. Translating gives CASSQDPNSGANVLTF.